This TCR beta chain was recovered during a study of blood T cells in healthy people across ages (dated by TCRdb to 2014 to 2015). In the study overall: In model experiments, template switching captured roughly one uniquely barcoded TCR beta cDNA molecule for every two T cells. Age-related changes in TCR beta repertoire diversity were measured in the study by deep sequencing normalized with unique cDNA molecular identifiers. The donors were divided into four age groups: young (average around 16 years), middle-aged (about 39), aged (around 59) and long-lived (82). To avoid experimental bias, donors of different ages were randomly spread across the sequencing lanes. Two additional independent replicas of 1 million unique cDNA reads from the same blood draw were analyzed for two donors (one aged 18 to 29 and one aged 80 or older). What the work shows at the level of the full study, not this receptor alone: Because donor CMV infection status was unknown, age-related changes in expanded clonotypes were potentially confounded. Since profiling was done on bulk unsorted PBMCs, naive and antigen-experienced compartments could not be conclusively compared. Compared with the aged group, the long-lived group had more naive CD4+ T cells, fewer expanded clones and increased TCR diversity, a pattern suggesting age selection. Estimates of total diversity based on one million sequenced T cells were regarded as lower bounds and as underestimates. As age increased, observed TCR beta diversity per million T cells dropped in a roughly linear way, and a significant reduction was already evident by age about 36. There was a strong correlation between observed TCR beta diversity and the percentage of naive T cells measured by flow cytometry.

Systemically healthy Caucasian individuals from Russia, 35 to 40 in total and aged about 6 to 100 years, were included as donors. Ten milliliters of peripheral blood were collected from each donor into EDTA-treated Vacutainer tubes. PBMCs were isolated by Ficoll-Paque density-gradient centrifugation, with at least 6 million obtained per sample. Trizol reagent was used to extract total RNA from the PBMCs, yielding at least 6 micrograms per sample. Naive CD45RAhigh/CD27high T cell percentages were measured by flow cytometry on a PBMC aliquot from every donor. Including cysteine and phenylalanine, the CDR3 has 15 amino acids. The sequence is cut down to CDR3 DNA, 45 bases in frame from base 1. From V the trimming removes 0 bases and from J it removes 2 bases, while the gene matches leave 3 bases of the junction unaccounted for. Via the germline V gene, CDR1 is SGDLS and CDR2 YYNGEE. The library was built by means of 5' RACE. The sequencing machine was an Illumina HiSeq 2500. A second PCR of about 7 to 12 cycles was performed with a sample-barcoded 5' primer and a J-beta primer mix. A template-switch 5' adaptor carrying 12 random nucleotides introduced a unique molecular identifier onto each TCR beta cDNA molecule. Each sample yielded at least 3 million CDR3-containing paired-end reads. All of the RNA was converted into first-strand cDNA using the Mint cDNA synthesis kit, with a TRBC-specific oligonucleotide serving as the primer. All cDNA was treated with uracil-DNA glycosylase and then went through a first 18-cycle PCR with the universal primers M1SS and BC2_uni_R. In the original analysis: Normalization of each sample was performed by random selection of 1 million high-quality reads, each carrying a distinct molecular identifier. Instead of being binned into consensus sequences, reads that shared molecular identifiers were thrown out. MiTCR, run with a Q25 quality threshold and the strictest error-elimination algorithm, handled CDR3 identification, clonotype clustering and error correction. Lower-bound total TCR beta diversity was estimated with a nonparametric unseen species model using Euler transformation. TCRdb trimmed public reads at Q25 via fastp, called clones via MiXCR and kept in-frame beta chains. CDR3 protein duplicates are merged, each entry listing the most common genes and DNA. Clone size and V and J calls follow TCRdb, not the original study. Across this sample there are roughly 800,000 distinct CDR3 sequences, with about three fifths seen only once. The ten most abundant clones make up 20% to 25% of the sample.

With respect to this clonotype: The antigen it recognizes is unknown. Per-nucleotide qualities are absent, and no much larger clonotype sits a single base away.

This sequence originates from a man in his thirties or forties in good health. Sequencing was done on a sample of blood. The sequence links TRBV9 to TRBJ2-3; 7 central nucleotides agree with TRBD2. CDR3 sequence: CASSVEAGATDTQYF. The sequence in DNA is TGTGCCAGCAGCGTAGAGGCGGGAGCCACAGATACGCAGTATTTT.